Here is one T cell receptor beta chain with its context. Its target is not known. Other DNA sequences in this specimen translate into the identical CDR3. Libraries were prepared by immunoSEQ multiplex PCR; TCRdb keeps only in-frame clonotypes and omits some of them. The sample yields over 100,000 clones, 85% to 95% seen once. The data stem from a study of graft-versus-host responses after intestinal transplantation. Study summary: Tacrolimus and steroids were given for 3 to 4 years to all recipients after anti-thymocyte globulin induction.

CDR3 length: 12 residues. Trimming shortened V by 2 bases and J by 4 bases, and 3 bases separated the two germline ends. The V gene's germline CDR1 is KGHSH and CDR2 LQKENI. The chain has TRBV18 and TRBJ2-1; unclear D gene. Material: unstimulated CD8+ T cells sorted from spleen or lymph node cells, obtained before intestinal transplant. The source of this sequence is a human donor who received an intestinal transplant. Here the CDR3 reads CASSPVYNEQFF. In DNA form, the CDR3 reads TGTGCCAGCTCACCAGTTTACAATGAGCAGTTCTTC.